This TCR beta chain was profiled in a study of beta chain features in type 1 diabetes. Of the isolated RNA, all was reverse transcribed, and so the sequenced material was expressed TCRB transcripts. Here immunoSEQ multiplex PCR was the method, and the copy in TCRdb shows in-frame clones only, minus some. The repertoire holds 150,000 to 180,000 clones, around 10% seen once, with roughly 1.9% in the top ten. The germline gives CDR1 MDHEN, CDR2 SYDVKM. Between the trimmed V and J ends, which lost 6 bases and 5 bases, there was a span of 17 bases. The CDR3 totals 14 residues. This TCR derives from a man aged 18 to 29 in good health. Sequencing used central memory CD4+ T cells from blood. The chain combines TRBV28 with TRBJ2-7; D possibly uses TRBD1 or TRBD2 (5 bases each). DNA of the CDR3: TGTGCCAGCAGAGAGCCCGGGTGGGGGAACGAGCAGTACTTC. Translation gives CASREPGWGNEQYF.